Sequencing of this T cell receptor beta chain was carried out in a study of blood T cell repertoires in COVID-19. Some clones are missing from TCRdb's copy, which holds only in-frame ones; the method was immunoSEQ multiplex PCR. Among 440,000 or so clones listed, about nine tenths were seen once. The CDR3 length is 16 residues. V lost 2 bases to trimming and J lost 2 bases, with 13 bases between them. CDR1 and CDR2 from the germline V gene are KGHSH and LQKENI. Sequencing used peripheral blood. The chain uses TRBV18 and TRBJ1-5; D uncertain. The sequence was collected from a woman aged 35 to 49 with COVID-19, enrolled during active disease. In DNA form, the CDR3 reads TGTGCCAGCTCACCAGCGGTTAACGACGGCAATCAGCCCCAGCATTTT. Encoded protein: CASSPAVNDGNQPQHF.